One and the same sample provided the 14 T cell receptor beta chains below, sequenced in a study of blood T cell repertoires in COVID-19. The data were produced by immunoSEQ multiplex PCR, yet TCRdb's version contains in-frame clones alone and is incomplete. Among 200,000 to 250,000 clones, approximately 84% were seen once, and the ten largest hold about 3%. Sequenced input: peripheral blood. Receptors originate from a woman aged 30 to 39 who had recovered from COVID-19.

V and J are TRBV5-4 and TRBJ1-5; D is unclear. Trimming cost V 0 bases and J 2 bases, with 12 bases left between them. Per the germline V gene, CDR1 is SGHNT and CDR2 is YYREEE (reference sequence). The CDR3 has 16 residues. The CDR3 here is CASSLAWEEGNQPQHF. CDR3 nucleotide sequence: TGTGCCAGCAGCTTGGCATGGGAGGAGGGCAATCAGCCCCAGCATTTT.

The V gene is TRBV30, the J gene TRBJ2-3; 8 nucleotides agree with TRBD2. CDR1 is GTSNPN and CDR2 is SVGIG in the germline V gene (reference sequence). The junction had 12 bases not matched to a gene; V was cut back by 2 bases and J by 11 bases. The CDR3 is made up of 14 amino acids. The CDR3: CAWSSGGSPGRQYF. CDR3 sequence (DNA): TGTGCCTGGAGTAGCGGGGGTTCCCCGGGGCGGCAGTATTTT.

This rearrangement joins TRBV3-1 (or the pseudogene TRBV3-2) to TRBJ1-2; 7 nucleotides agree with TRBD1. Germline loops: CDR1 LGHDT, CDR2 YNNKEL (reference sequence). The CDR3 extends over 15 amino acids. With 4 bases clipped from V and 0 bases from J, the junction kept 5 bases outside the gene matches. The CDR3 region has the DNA TGTGCCAGCAGCCCGAGGGACAGAGCTAACTATGGCTACACCTTC. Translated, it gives CASSPRDRANYGYTF.

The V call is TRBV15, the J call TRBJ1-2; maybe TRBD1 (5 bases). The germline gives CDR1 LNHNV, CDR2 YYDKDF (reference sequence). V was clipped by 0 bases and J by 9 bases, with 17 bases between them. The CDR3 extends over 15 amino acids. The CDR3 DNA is TGTGCCACCAGCAGAGACCCAGTCGACAGTGGCCGCTACACCTTC. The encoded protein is CATSRDPVDSGRYTF.

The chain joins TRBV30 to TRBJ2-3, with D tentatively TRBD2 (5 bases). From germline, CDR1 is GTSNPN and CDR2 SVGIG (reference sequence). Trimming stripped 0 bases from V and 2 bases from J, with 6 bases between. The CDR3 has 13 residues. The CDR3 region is CAWSVTNTDTQYF. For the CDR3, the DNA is TGTGCCTGGAGTGTGACTAACACAGATACGCAGTATTTT.

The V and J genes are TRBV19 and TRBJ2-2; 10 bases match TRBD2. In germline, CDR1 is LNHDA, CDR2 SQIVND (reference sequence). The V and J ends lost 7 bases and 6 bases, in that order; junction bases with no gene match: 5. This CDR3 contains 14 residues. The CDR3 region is CASKGLAYAGELFF. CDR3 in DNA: TGTGCCAGTAAGGGACTAGCGTATGCCGGGGAGCTGTTTTTT.

The CDR3 sequence: CASSLRQDRSYEQYF. CDR3 DNA: TGCGCCAGCAGCTTGAGGCAGGACAGATCCTACGAGCAGTACTTC. This sequence joins TRBV5-1 and TRBJ2-7; tentative D call: TRBD1 (6 bases). The length of the CDR3 is 15 residues. Deletions cut 1 base from V and 1 base from J, with 12 bases between. Germline V gene data show CDR1 as SGHRS and CDR2 as YFSETQ.

The CDR3 region is CTSSERTAQETQYF. In DNA form, the CDR3 reads TGCACCAGCAGCGAGAGGACAGCCCAAGAGACCCAGTACTTC. The chain combines TRBV1 with TRBJ2-5; TRBD1 was called by the table and not checked on the DNA. TRBV1 is a listed pseudogene. The length of the CDR3 is 14 residues.

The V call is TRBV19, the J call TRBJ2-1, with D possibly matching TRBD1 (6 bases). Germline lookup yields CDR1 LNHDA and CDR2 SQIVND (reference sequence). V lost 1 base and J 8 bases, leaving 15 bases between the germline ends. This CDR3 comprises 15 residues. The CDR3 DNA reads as TGTGCCAGTAGTATAGTAGCATCCAGGGGCGATGAGCAGTTCTTC. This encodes CASSIVASRGDEQFF.

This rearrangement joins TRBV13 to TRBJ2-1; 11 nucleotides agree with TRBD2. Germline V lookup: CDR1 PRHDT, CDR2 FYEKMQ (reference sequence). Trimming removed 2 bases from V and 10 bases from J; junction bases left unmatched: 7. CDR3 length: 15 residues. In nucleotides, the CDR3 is TGTGCCAGCAGCTTACGTCTAGCGGGAGGCCTAGAGCAGTTCTTC. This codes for CASSLRLAGGLEQFF.

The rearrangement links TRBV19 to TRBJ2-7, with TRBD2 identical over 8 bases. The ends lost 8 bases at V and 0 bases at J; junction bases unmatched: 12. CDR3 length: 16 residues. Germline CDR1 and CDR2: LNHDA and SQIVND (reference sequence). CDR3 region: CASGPLAAINSYEQYF. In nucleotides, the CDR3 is TGTGCCAGTGGACCACTAGCGGCAATTAACTCCTACGAGCAGTACTTC.

CDR3 protein: CASSYAATGGMHEQYF. The CDR3 DNA is TGTGCCAGCAGTTACGCCGCTACAGGGGGCATGCACGAGCAGTACTTC. The chain links TRBV6-5 to TRBJ2-7; TRBD1 agrees at 9 bases. Germline-derived CDR1 and CDR2 are MNHEY and SVGAGI. CDR3 length: 16 residues. V dropped 2 bases and J dropped 5; count of bases not matched to a gene: 10.

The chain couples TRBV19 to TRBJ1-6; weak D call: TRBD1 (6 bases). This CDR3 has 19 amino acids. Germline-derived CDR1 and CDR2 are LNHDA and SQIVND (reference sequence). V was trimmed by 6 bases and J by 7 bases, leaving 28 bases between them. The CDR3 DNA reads TGTGCCAGTAGCCTAAGGATGGGAACCGGGACACGATCAAATTCACCCCTCCACTTT. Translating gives CASSLRMGTGTRSNSPLHF.

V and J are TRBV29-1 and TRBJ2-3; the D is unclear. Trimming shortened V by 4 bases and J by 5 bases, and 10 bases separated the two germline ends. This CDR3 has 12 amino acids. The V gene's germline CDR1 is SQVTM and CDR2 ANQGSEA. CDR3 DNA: TGCAGCGTTGCAACAGATAGAGATACGCAGTATTTT. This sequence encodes CSVATDRDTQYF.